This T cell receptor beta chain comes out of a study of T cell responses to AZD1222 COVID-19 vaccine. Overall study findings and caveats: Reportedly, nearly half the spike-specific TCRs target unmutated variant regions.

Concerning this clone itself: Its antigen is not known.

Using immunoSEQ multiplex PCR, the repertoire was profiled, and TCRdb retains in-frame clones only, with some absent. Of around 100,000 clones listed, less than 95% were seen once; the top ten hold about 4.8%. The CDR3 runs 16 residues. The junction had 7 bases not matched to a gene; V was cut back by 2 bases and J by 5 bases. Germline CDR1 reads MDHEN; CDR2 reads SYDVKM. Sequenced material: peripheral blood, taken on day 0 of AZD1222 vaccination. The receptor was isolated from an adult in good health. The J gene is TRBJ1-5, the V gene TRBV28; 9 bases line up with TRBD1. CDR3 coding DNA: TGTGCCAGCAGTTTACCCCGGGACAGGGTTTATCAGCCCCAGCATTTT. This gives the protein CASSLPRDRVYQPQHF.